The rows below give T cell receptor beta chains drawn from one sample of a study of CXCR3-negative and CXCR3-positive naive CD8 T cells. Using the 5' RACE reads, TCRdb records one entry per CDR3 protein without DNA. The table lists 150,000 to 180,000 distinct CDR3 sequences. The sequenced sample consisted of naive CXCR3+ CD8+ T cells from blood. Receptors originate from a human donor in good health. Some clones in this sample may be carry-over from other donors' samples. Both conserved end residues are part of each CDR3.

V: TRBV5-1; length: 13; J: TRBJ2-1; CDR3: CASSQRGYDEQFF
V: TRBV4-3; length: 17; J: TRBJ2-3; CDR3: CASSQKLVEGESDTQYF
V: TRBV21-1; length: 18; J: TRBJ2-6; CDR3: CASSKDASGSAGANVLTF
V: TRBV7-9; length: 14; J: TRBJ2-7; CDR3: CASSLAPSSYEQYF
V: TRBV5-1; length: 11; J: TRBJ2-7; CDR3: CASSFAFEQYF
V: TRBV19; length: 14; J: TRBJ2-5; CDR3: CASSISRQSETQYF
V: TRBV19; length: 15; J: TRBJ2-5; CDR3: CASSPGTRLGETQYF
V: TRBV6-5; length: 15; J: TRBJ2-2; CDR3: CASSYGGEPTGELFF
V: TRBV15; length: 16; J: TRBJ2-7; CDR3: CATSRGPAGSAYEQYF
V: TRBV20-1; length: 17; J: TRBJ2-7; CDR3: CSARGWVGAKSSYEQYF
V: TRBV28; length: 15; J: TRBJ2-3; CDR3: CASSSQGGSSDTQYF
V: TRBV5-4; length: 13; J: TRBJ2-1; CDR3: CASHRAGHNEQFF
V: TRBV6-5; length: 13; J: TRBJ1-4; CDR3: CASRETEDEKLFF
V: TRBV25-1; length: 15; J: TRBJ2-5; CDR3: CASSATSGGQETQYF
V: TRBV7-9; length: 11; J: TRBJ1-1; CDR3: CASSLLTEAFF
V: TRBV7-9; length: 12; J: TRBJ2-7; CDR3: CASSQTAYEQYF
V: TRBV28; length: 15; J: TRBJ1-2; CDR3: CASSLVRNWNYGYTF
V: TRBV5-1; length: 11; J: TRBJ2-7; CDR3: CASSLGYDQYF
V: TRBV7-3; length: 15; J: TRBJ2-7; CDR3: CASSLFSAIGNEQYF
V: TRBV7-9; length: 15; J: TRBJ1-1; CDR3: CASSLPRTANTEAFF
V: TRBV12-3/TRBV12-4; length: 16; J: TRBJ2-1; CDR3: CASRTKGPTRVNEQFF
V: TRBV28; length: 12; J: TRBJ2-3; CDR3: CASRPRDDTQYF
V: TRBV12-3/TRBV12-4; length: 20; J: TRBJ2-4; CDR3: CASTPEGLAGIRIAKNIQYF
V: TRBV29-1; length: 12; J: TRBJ1-2; CDR3: CSVVGNTYGYTF
V: TRBV12-3/TRBV12-4; length: 12; J: TRBJ1-1; CDR3: CASSLEWTEAFF
V: TRBV6-5; length: 15; J: TRBJ2-7; CDR3: CASSPLAFGTYEQYF
V: TRBV7-9; length: 11; J: TRBJ2-1; CDR3: CASSLAGGLFF
V: TRBV6-5; length: 15; J: TRBJ1-6; CDR3: CASSPPGLLNSPLHF
V: TRBV28; length: 14; J: TRBJ2-7; CDR3: CASSSAQAGNEQYF